The following is a T cell receptor (beta chain) sequence with its context. Its target antigen remains unknown. There are no base qualities to consult, and no much larger clone falls within one base. The CDR3 has 17 amino acids, counting the end cysteine and phenylalanine. The read is trimmed to its CDR3 DNA, 51 bases read in frame from base 1. The data originate from a study of cytomegalovirus exposure and HLA in healthy donors (TCRdb year 2017). A note on the overall study: An earlier analysis of around 600 of the donors reported roughly 270 Gb of sequence data and roughly 110 million unique TCR beta sequences from around 200 million T cells. The number of typed donors differed by locus: about 620-640 for A, B, C, DRB1 and DQB1; some 540 for DQA1; 600 to 610 for DPA1; and around 450 for DPB1. A later analysis re-analyzed previously published TCR beta repertoires from 666 donors and added high-resolution HLA genotyping to study TCR occurrence patterns. In an earlier analysis of 587 of the donors, high-throughput TCR beta sequencing was used to judge whether each TCR beta V gene segment behaved as functional or pseudogenic. Rather than drawing on any new phenotypic data, the later analysis identified candidate immune exposures from TCR beta sequences and the way those sequences occurred across donors. To predict cytomegalovirus infection status, the study combined high-throughput TCR immunosequencing, statistical association of individual TCRs with disease status, and machine learning. Besides the first cohort of about 730 subjects, a separate validation cohort made up of roughly 120 different subjects was used. In a later genetic analysis, genome-wide SNP genotypes for 398 of the 666 donors were used, and that subset was treated as a discovery cohort. On average, 235,054 unique TCR beta nucleotide sequences were sequenced per donor among some 420 genotyped donors of the cohort, with 15% to 20% of those sequences being non-productive. The study used immunosequencing to profile the T cell repertoires of approximately 630 subjects and linked those repertoires to cytomegalovirus serostatus. An early release that covered some 640 HLA-typed donors contained 250 to 350 gigabases of sequencing data and about 93 million unique TCR sequences. Donor age, sex, ethnicity and CMV serostatus were compiled together with the repertoire data. The study was designed to test whether signatures of past pathogen exposure could be identified by cataloging public T cell receptors. All discovery cohort repertoires had been generated using a single sequencing platform. Both class I and class II loci were covered by HLA typing, at four-digit resolution. Among the roughly 430 genotyped donors, 75% to 90% belonged to the genetic ancestry cluster associated with self-reported Caucasian donors. Roughly 5 DR-DQ haplotypes were handled as single units for association and clustering because linkage in the cohort was strong.

General findings and caveats noted by the study authors: V-gene and J-gene trimming of TCR beta chains was associated with a missense DCLRE1C variant in a later genetic analysis, and the association was replicated in an independent cohort. A later genetic analysis reported fewer N-insertions in productive TCRs among donors in an Asian-associated ancestry cluster than the roughly 700-donor mean. Linkage disequilibrium might explain the correlated functional status among segregating V segments, but an unknown experimental factor could not be ruled out. Assigning TCR associations to individual alleles was difficult when HLA alleles, especially DR and DQ, strongly co-occurred. A further reported finding was that TCR beta sequences accurately predicted the HLA-A and HLA-B alleles for most subjects in the first cohort. The authors suggested that the approach could potentially be extended to other disease states and immunological phenotypes. In a later analysis, HLA-associated TCR beta chains showed more clonal expansion and lower generation probabilities than non-associated chains that were equally common. In an earlier analysis of some 500 of the donors, most TCR beta V segments were observed in productive rearrangements about 87% or about 30% of the time, broadly matching IMGT annotations. A later analysis reported that several top co-occurrence clusters appeared linked to parvovirus B19, influenza, CMV and Epstein-Barr virus. Seventeen rarely observed V segments, including chromosome 9 orphons, were excluded from the earlier analysis of approximately 500 of the donors because counts were too low. HLA typing was unavailable for some donors at each locus, so association tests used only the typed subset. Sequencing depth was assumed to be roughly uniform across donors in the presence/absence analyses, though that assumption may not hold. A later analysis associated some 17,000 TCR beta sequences with specific HLA alleles at a false discovery rate of 0.05. The cohort was sequenced for TCR beta chains only, and without alpha or paired-chain data the features that could be detected were limited. For the cohort, immune exposure information was limited to CMV serostatus. A cluster of highly shared sequence variants was judged likely to be a technical artifact of the sequencing pipeline. A later analysis found that most CMV-associated TCR beta chains appeared HLA-restricted, with HLA associations seemingly driven largely by CMV exposure. In a later analysis, the rate of TCR association differed among HLA loci, with DRB1 alleles having the most associated TCRs and HLA-C alleles having the fewest. In both the original and validation cohorts, the classifier was reported to diagnose cytomegalovirus status with high specificity and sensitivity. The study gave a list of under 200 TCR beta chains associated with cytomegalovirus. The 87-base-pair reads could not distinguish some IMGT-functional V segments, including TRBV6-2 and TRBV6-3, so those segments were excluded. Across donors, most TCR sequences were observed very rarely, whereas some public TCRs were present in many individuals. A few of the identified cytomegalovirus-associated TCR beta chains were confirmed in vitro to be specific for cytomegalovirus antigens.

Libraries came from the immunoSEQ multiplex PCR assay. The multiplex PCR relied on a mix of 60 forward primers for TCR Vbeta segments and 13 reverse primers for TCR Jbeta segments. Amplification of the CDR3 region of rearranged TCR beta genes was performed with a multiplex PCR assay on genomic DNA. The amplified TCR beta libraries were sequenced on the Illumina HiSeq System as 87-base-pair reads. On the authors' methods: Across the 640 or so repertoires, a later analysis counted 80 million or so unique TCR beta chains, approximately 12 million of which were shared by at least two donors. A nearest-neighbor algorithm error-corrected the raw reads and collapsed the reads into unique sequences, merging closely related sequences to remove PCR and sequencing errors. Alignment of CDR3 sequences to IMGT reference sequences was used to assign V, D and J gene segments. For a sequence to be retained, a match of at least six nucleotides to both a V gene segment and a J gene segment was required. Rearrangements were called productive when the CDR3 lacked stop codons and stayed in frame with V and J; all others were non-productive. CDR3 was defined according to IMGT convention as the region running from the second conserved V-encoded cysteine to the conserved J-encoded phenylalanine. In an earlier analysis of approximately 500 of the donors, sequences lacking an unambiguous match to a single V gene segment were excluded. In an earlier analysis of 450 to 700 of the donors, V segments were called functional above 56.7% productive rearrangements and were called segregating when the between-donor standard deviation exceeded 5%. A statistical classification framework was built for diagnosing cytomegalovirus status from the catalog of TCR beta chain sequences. V and J gene assignment, in a later analysis, came from comparing TCR nucleotide sequences with IMGT/GENE-DB human TR gene sequences. In a later analysis, CDR3 sequences and most-parsimonious VDJ recombination scenarios were assigned using the TCRdist pipeline. A later analysis defined each TCR beta chain by its CDR3 amino acid sequence plus V-gene family, and excluded reads lacking a unique V-gene family. A later analysis removed over 500 highly shared, low-generation-probability nucleotide sequences to deal with suspected cross-contamination and a sequencing artifact. A later analysis calculated a clonal expansion index for each public chain from normalized within-repertoire ranks of inferred template counts. In a later analysis, generation probabilities were computed using a VDJ recombination model fitted to out-of-frame rearrangements, and the results were checked against IGoR. In a later analysis, TCR-TCR, TCR-HLA and TCR-CMV co-occurrence was scored with hypergeometric tests, and a repertoire-size bias correction was applied to TCR pairs. In a later analysis, false discovery rates were estimated by permuting HLA or CMV assignments 20 times. In a later analysis, co-occurring TCRs were grouped using DBSCAN, and TCRdist sequence similarity was added for clustering within HLA-allele-positive subsets. Repertoires with fewer than 30,000 or more than 120,000 public chains, plus five repertoires with anomalous nucleotide sharing, were excluded from co-occurrence clustering. The clones in this table, taken by TCRdb from immuneACCESS, are in-frame only. Not every clone is retained; where verified, under half of the shortfall comes from an unresolved V gene, and the cause of the rest is unknown. The V and J calls and the clone size are those of that table, but D and trimming were determined from the DNA. The sample data list about 140,000 clones, and 75% of these were observed just once. Together, the top ten hold about 11% of the sample.

The cohort was made up of roughly 670 healthy bone marrow donors. At the time of sampling, every cohort member was nominally healthy, though immune exposures that went unrecorded were likely present. The donor tested CMV seropositive, placing the donor among the 289 seropositive members of the cohort. Each donor provided a peripheral blood sample, and peripheral blood mononuclear cells were used for TCR beta sequencing. Genomic DNA was extracted from the blood cell samples with the Qiagen DNeasy Blood Extraction Kit. Here the chain combines TRBV21-1 and TRBJ2-7; no DNA check was done on the table's D call, TRBD1. TRBV21-1 is flagged as a pseudogene. The sequenced material came from PBMCs. The clonotype comes from a man aged 18 to 30 in good health and CMV-seropositive. The bases read TGTGCCAGCAGCACTAAAGGACAGAACCTTCTCGGGGACGAGCAGTACTTC. Translated, it reads CASSTKGQNLLGDEQYF.